This T cell receptor beta chain emerged from a study of blood T cell repertoires in COVID-19. Study summary: Donors in the United States, Italy and Spain gave samples during acute or convalescent COVID-19.

The germline V gene has CDR1 SQVTM and CDR2 ANQGSEA. This CDR3 is 12 amino acids long. Trimming took 7 bases from V and 1 from J, leaving 10 bases between them. Clinical histories supplied by participants themselves formed the basis of cohort assignment. In the original analysis: Quantification of nucleated cells was approximated via reference gene primer amplification. Sequencing used immunoSEQ multiplex PCR; TCRdb keeps in-frame clones, though not all of them. D and trimming come from the DNA, and the V and J calls and clone size come from that table. The repertoire includes 180,000 or so clones, 75% to 90% of them detected once, and about an eighth sits in the top ten.

This TCR came from a woman in her sixties who had recovered from COVID-19. J is TRBJ1-1 and V is TRBV29-1, with D possibly TRBD1 on 6 matching bases. The sequencing sample was made of PBMCs or T cells enriched from blood (not recorded which). The CDR3 region is CSAKTGNTEAFF. CDR3 bases: TGCAGCGCAAAGACAGGGAACACTGAAGCTTTCTTT.